Given below is one TCR beta chain in context. Its antigen is unknown. This CDR3 has 12 residues. Trimming left V 11 bases short and J 6 bases short, with 11 bases between. From germline, CDR1 is MDHEN and CDR2 SYDVKM. The PCR had 60 Vbeta and 13 Jbeta primers. Libraries were prepared by immunoSEQ multiplex PCR; TCRdb keeps only in-frame clonotypes and omits some of them. The sample comprises fewer than 250,000 clones, about 80% of which are singletons, and less than 2% rests with the top ten. The data are from a study of cytomegalovirus exposure and HLA in healthy donors. Study summary: When 350 to 500 donors were genotyped, more than 70% of them were found to fall in the Caucasian-associated ancestry cluster.

Points from the study as a whole: Researchers reported from a later analysis that most CMV-associated TCR beta chains appeared HLA-restricted.

The rearrangement joins TRBV28 to TRBJ1-6; no firm D call. This sequence was found in a male donor in good health and CMV-seronegative. Sequencing was carried out using PBMCs. CDR3 sequence: CAGQRTNSPLHF. The DNA of the CDR3 is TGTGCCGGCCAACGTACTAATTCACCCCTCCACTTT.